These 32 T cell receptor beta chains came from one sample sequenced in a study of identifying expanded T cells in peripheral blood. This table comes from immunoSEQ multiplex PCR, and its TCRdb copy is limited to in-frame clones, with some not included. The profile shows 100,000 to 150,000 clones, approximately 86% of them singletons. The sample was blood. The receptors shown here come from a person between 18 and 69 years old in good health.

This rearrangement joins TRBV28 to TRBJ2-7; 7 bases are shared with TRBD2. J lost 1 base, V lost 5 bases, and 8 bases had no gene match. The CDR3 has 15 residues. Germline V gene data show CDR1 as MDHEN and CDR2 as SYDVKM. In DNA, the CDR3 is TGTGCCAGCAGTCCCCCAGCGGGATGGTCCTACGAGCAGTACTTC. It specifies CASSPPAGWSYEQYF.

This chain uses TRBV6-5 with TRBJ1-3; D uncertain. Trimming shortened V by 6 bases and J by 0 bases, and 9 bases separated the two germline ends. The CDR3 is 14 residues long. Per the germline V gene, CDR1 is MNHEY and CDR2 is SVGAGI. CDR3 coding DNA: TGTGCCAGCAGAACGGGGTACTCTGGAAACACCATATATTTT. This sequence encodes CASRTGYSGNTIYF.

The chain carries TRBV10-3 and TRBJ2-7; either TRBD1 or TRBD2 may supply D (5 bases each). Germline V gene lookup returns CDR1 ENHRY and CDR2 SYGVKD. This CDR3 contains 14 residues. Trimming removed 5 bases at V and 3 bases at J, with 14 bases between. CDR3 bases: TGTGCCATCAGTTCCGGGACGGAGAACTACGAGCAGTACTTC. It yields the protein CAISSGTENYEQYF.

This chain joins TRBV10-3 and TRBJ2-1, with D unresolved. Germline values: CDR1 ENHRY, CDR2 SYGVKD. This CDR3 has 14 residues. Trimming took off 3 bases at V and 1 base at J, with 7 bases between the two ends. CDR3 coding DNA: TGTGCCATCAGTGAACCGGCATCCTACAATGAGCAGTTCTTC. The encoded protein is CAISEPASYNEQFF.

V and J are TRBV7-9 and TRBJ2-6; a weak D match, TRBD1 (6 bases). The CDR3 contains 17 residues. Germline V gene data show CDR1 as SEHNR and CDR2 as FQNEAQ (reference sequence). Deletions cut 1 base from V and 4 bases from J, with 14 bases between. The CDR3 here is CASSLGVGGTGANVLTF. CDR3 nucleotides: TGTGCCAGCAGCTTAGGAGTAGGGGGTACAGGGGCCAACGTCCTGACTTTC.

On this clone itself: At one end, the junction sequence differs from germline, possibly due to a read error. This chain uses TRBV7-9 with TRBJ2-7; the D gene is possibly TRBD1 (5 bases). CDR1 SEHNR and CDR2 FQNEAQ come from the germline V gene (reference sequence). The CDR3 runs 16 residues. The CDR3: CASSSPATGSSCEQYF. CDR3 bases: TGTGCCAGCAGCTCCCCCGCCACAGGTTCCTCCTGCGAGCAGTACTTC.

CDR3 DNA: TGTGCCAGCAGTTTGGGGTCGGGGGCCGAGCAGTTCTTC. Residues: CASSLGSGAEQFF. V is TRBV28 and J is TRBJ2-1; D possibly matches TRBD1 or TRBD2 (6 bases each). The V end lost 3 bases, the J end lost 10 bases, and 13 bases lay between the germline ends. The CDR3 is 13 residues long. Germline CDR1 and CDR2: MDHEN and SYDVKM. Variable domain in full (rest from reference TRBV28 and TRBJ2-1): DVKVTQSSRYLVKRTGEKVFLECVQDMDHENMFWYRQDPGLGLRLIYFSYDVKMKEKGDIPEGYSVSREKKERFSLILESASTNQTSMYLCASSLGSGAEQFFGPGTRLTVL.

The count of this clone is one. The V call is TRBV7-9, the J call TRBJ2-7; maybe TRBD1 (6 bases). CDR3 length equals 13 residues. Trimming cost V 5 bases and J 4 bases, with 12 bases left between them. Germline V gene sequence: CDR1 SEHNR, CDR2 FQNEAQ (reference sequence). DNA for the CDR3: TGTGCCAGCAGCGAAGGACAGCCTTACGAGCAGTACTTC. Its protein is CASSEGQPYEQYF.

The chain combines TRBV23-1 with TRBJ2-4; D not resolved. TRBV23-1 is an ORF; its function is uncertain. V lost 4 bases to trimming and J lost 3 bases, with 13 bases between them. The CDR3 runs 15 residues. The CDR3 loop is CASSPPKWGKNIQYF. CDR3 DNA: TGCGCCAGCAGTCCCCCAAAATGGGGCAAAAACATTCAGTACTTC.

The gene calls are TRBV5-1 and TRBJ2-7, with a tentative D call TRBD2 (6 bases). V gave up 5 bases and J gave up 0 bases, with 15 bases separating them. The CDR3 has 15 residues. Per germline, CDR1 SGHRS and CDR2 YFSETQ. CDR3 sequence reads: CASRRDSLSSYEQYF. The CDR3 bases are TGCGCCAGCAGGCGGGACTCCCTCAGCTCCTACGAGCAGTACTTC.

This clone occurred once. The rearrangement joins TRBV5-6 to TRBJ1-1, with D perhaps TRBD1 (6 bases). The CDR3 sequence is 16 residues long. V gave up 4 bases and J gave up 0 bases, with 16 bases separating them. Per the germline V gene, CDR1 is SGHDT and CDR2 is YYEEEE. The CDR3 protein is CASSRPPGAMNTEAFF. The CDR3 DNA reads as TGTGCCAGCAGCCGGCCACCAGGGGCCATGAACACTGAAGCTTTCTTT.

This chain connects TRBV29-1 to TRBJ2-3; possible D gene TRBD1, 6 bases. Germline V gives CDR1 SQVTM, CDR2 ANQGSEA. The ends were cut back, 8 bases at V and 2 bases at J, with 14 bases in the middle. This CDR3 is 13 amino acids long. This CDR3 is CSLLRGNTDTQYF. The CDR3 nucleotides read TGCAGCTTACTAAGGGGGAACACAGATACGCAGTATTTT.

The rearrangement links TRBV7-2 to TRBJ2-3; 9 bases agree with TRBD2. CDR1 and CDR2 from the germline V gene are SGHTA and FQGNSA. The CDR3 consists of 16 residues. V lost 6 bases, J lost 4 bases, and 11 bases stayed unmatched. CDR3 DNA sequence: TGTGCCAGCAGGACCCGTTCAGCGGGGGGATCAGATACGCAGTATTTT. Translating it yields CASRTRSAGGSDTQYF.

The chain recombines TRBV6-4 with TRBJ1-2, with D hard to call. Trimming took off 6 bases at V and 2 bases at J, with 7 bases between the two ends. This CDR3 region has 12 residues. The germline gives CDR1 MRHNA, CDR2 SNTAGT. The CDR3 coding sequence is TGTGCCAGCAGAGGCAGCAACTATGGCTACACCTTC. Its protein is CASRGSNYGYTF.

The V gene is TRBV19, the J gene TRBJ2-7, with D tentatively TRBD1 (6 bases). Germline V CDR1 and CDR2: LNHDA, SQIVND (reference sequence). The CDR3 has 13 residues. V was clipped by 4 bases and J by 5 bases, with 12 bases between them. The DNA of the CDR3 is TGTGCCAGTAGTACAGGGGTTAACAACGAGCAGTACTTC. It specifies CASSTGVNNEQYF.

This clone was detected once. V gene TRBV9 combines with J gene TRBJ2-5; D unclear. Germline CDR1 reads SGDLS; CDR2 reads YYNGEE. The CDR3 runs to 15 residues. The V and J ends lost 0 bases and 1 base respectively, with 10 bases between them. The CDR3 DNA sequence: TGTGCCAGCAGCGTAGGGTCAGACTTCCAAGAGACCCAGTACTTC. Protein: CASSVGSDFQETQYF.

The chain recombines TRBV6-5 with TRBJ1-5; D is unclear. Germline V gene lookup returns CDR1 MNHEY and CDR2 SVGAGI. The CDR3 extends over 14 amino acids. V was shortened by 2 bases and J by 3 bases, with 8 bases between the two germline ends. The CDR3 DNA follows: TGTGCCAGCAGTTACGCGCGGGACAATCAGCCCCAGCATTTT. This encodes CASSYARDNQPQHF.

The chain combines TRBV5-4 with TRBJ1-2; TRBD1 is a possible D gene (6 bases). The CDR3 has 14 amino acids. Trimming took off 0 bases at V and 13 bases at J, with 19 bases between the two ends. Germline V lookup: CDR1 SGHNT, CDR2 YYREEE (reference sequence). As DNA, the CDR3 is TGTGCCAGCAGCTTGGCGGGGGCAGGGTCTTTATTCACCTTC. This sequence encodes CASSLAGAGSLFTF.

This clone is deemed medium-sized. The J gene is TRBJ2-7, the V gene TRBV19, with 8 bases matching TRBD2. Germline V lookup: CDR1 LNHDA, CDR2 SQIVND (reference sequence). This CDR3 comprises 15 residues. The ends lost 4 bases at V and 3 bases at J; junction bases unmatched: 8. DNA of the CDR3: TGTGCCAGTAGTACGAACGGGAGGGCCTTCTACGAGCAGTACTTC. This codes for CASSTNGRAFYEQYF. Supplemented by reference TRBV19 and TRBJ2-7, the full variable domain reads DGGITQSPKYLFRKEGQNVTLSCEQNLNHDAMYWYRQDPGQGLRLIYYSQIVNDFQKGDIAEGYSVSREKKESFPLTVTSAQKNPTAFYLCASSTNGRAFYEQYFGPGTRLTVT.

V is TRBV6-6 and J is TRBJ1-1; 8 bases are a match to TRBD1. CDR3 size: 13 residues. Germline loops: CDR1 MNHNY, CDR2 SVGAGI (reference sequence). The V and J ends lost 7 bases and 2 bases, in that order; junction bases with no gene match: 3. The CDR3 region has the DNA TGTGCCAGCAACGGACAGGGTAACACTGAAGCTTTCTTT. As protein: CASNGQGNTEAFF.

The chain is built from TRBV7-7 and TRBJ2-3, with a possible D match to TRBD2 (6 bases). The germline gives CDR1 SSHAT, CDR2 FNYEAQ (reference sequence). The CDR3 has 14 residues. With 4 bases removed from V and 5 bases from J, the gap between germline ends came to 13 bases. The CDR3 nucleotides are TGTGCCAGCAGCTCCCGCCTTAGCGGAGATACGCAGTATTTT. Encoded protein: CASSSRLSGDTQYF.

V and J are TRBV28 and TRBJ1-3; no definite D call. Germline-derived CDR1 and CDR2 are MDHEN and SYDVKM. V lost 10 bases, J lost 0 bases, and 16 bases lay in between. The CDR3 totals 15 residues. The CDR3 nucleotides are TGTGCCACTTCTATAGAGTATTACTCTGGAAACACCATATATTTT. The encoded protein is CATSIEYYSGNTIYF.

The gene calls are TRBV7-8 and TRBJ1-2; D is unresolved. The CDR3 covers 14 residues. Per germline, CDR1 SGHVS and CDR2 FQNEAQ. V lost 5 bases, J lost 5 bases, and 15 bases lay in between. The CDR3 loop reads CASSPSLLHYGYTF. CDR3 in DNA: TGTGCCAGCAGCCCCTCCCTGCTTCATTATGGCTACACCTTC.

V and J are TRBV18 and TRBJ1-3; D remains ambiguous. V was pared by 3 bases and J by 4 bases, with 10 bases between. The germline gives CDR1 KGHSH, CDR2 LQKENI. CDR3 size: 14 residues. DNA for the CDR3: TGTGCCAGCTCACCCACCGAGGCCGGAAACACCATATATTTT. Protein: CASSPTEAGNTIYF.

The table lists this clone with a count of one. J is TRBJ2-6 and V is TRBV11-3; D unclear. This CDR3 contains 15 residues. Per germline, CDR1 SGHNT and CDR2 YENEEA. Trimming took off 5 bases at V and 1 base at J, with 9 bases between the two ends. The CDR3 is CASSPGPSGANVLTF. CDR3 DNA sequence: TGTGCCAGCAGCCCTGGTCCTTCTGGGGCCAACGTCCTGACTTTC.

V usage is TRBV11-2 and J usage is TRBJ1-1; the D is unclear. This CDR3 region has 11 residues. Germline V gives CDR1 SGHAT, CDR2 FQNNGV. With 3 bases removed from V and 2 bases from J, the gap between germline ends came to 1 base. DNA of the CDR3: TGTGCCAGCAGCTTCAACACTGAAGCTTTCTTT. Amino acids: CASSFNTEAFF.

This clone appeared once. The chain couples TRBV2 to TRBJ2-1; TRBD1 aligns across 10 bases. The germline V gene encodes CDR1 SNHLY and CDR2 FYNNEI. The junction had 5 bases not matched to a gene; V was cut back by 6 bases and J by 0 bases. CDR3 length equals 16 residues. For the CDR3, the DNA is TGTGCCAGCAGGTCCCGGACAGGGGGCTCCTACAATGAGCAGTTCTTC. Translated: CASRSRTGGSYNEQFF.

This chain connects TRBV29-1 to TRBJ2-5; 8 nucleotides match TRBD2. V was pared by 7 bases and J by 2 bases, with 6 bases of the junction left unmatched. The CDR3 sequence is 13 residues long. Germline assignment: CDR1 SQVTM and CDR2 ANQGSEA. The CDR3 coding sequence is TGCAGCGCCATCCGGGGGGGGCAAGAGACCCAGTACTTC. Protein: CSAIRGGQETQYF.

The chain employs TRBV5-4 and TRBJ1-3, with D maybe TRBD1 (6 bases). Germline V gene data show CDR1 as SGHNT and CDR2 as YYREEE (reference sequence). There are 15 residues in the CDR3. Trimming stripped 2 bases from V and 2 bases from J, with 11 bases between. The CDR3 reads CASSFSGAPGNTIYF. CDR3 nucleotide sequence: TGTGCCAGCAGCTTTTCGGGGGCCCCTGGAAACACCATATATTTT.

The chain joins TRBV11-1 to TRBJ2-1; the match to TRBD2 covers 14 bases. Germline lookup yields CDR1 SGHAT and CDR2 FQDESV (reference sequence). V shed 5 bases, J shed 8 bases, and the junction held 8 bases outside the gene matches. The CDR3 contains 16 residues. DNA of the CDR3: TGTGCCAGCAGCCCTAGACTAGCGGGGGGGCGCGATGAGCAGTTCTTC. Translated: CASSPRLAGGRDEQFF.

CDR3 DNA sequence: TGCAGCGTTGCCGACAGGATGAACACTGAAGCTTTCTTT. The encoded protein is CSVADRMNTEAFF. This sequence joins TRBV29-1 and TRBJ1-1, with D perhaps matching TRBD1 (6 bases). Germline V lookup: CDR1 SQVTM, CDR2 ANQGSEA. Trimming left V 4 bases short and J 0 bases short, with 9 bases between. The CDR3 has 13 amino acids.

In the case of this clone: This same CDR3 is encoded by further DNA sequences in the sample. The V and J genes are TRBV28 and TRBJ2-7; possible D gene TRBD1, 5 bases. Deletions cut 5 bases from V and 5 bases from J, with 7 bases between. Germline assignment: CDR1 MDHEN and CDR2 SYDVKM. This CDR3 has 11 amino acids. In nucleotides, the CDR3 is TGTGCCAGCAGTCTCAGGGACGAGCAGTACTTC. Protein product: CASSLRDEQYF.